This TCR beta chain emerged from a study of blood T cell repertoires in COVID-19. In the study overall: Specimens from acute and convalescent COVID-19 originated in the United States, Italy and Spain. T cells, B-cell-depleted T cells, or PBMCs provided the cDNA or gDNA that served as material.

Here immunoSEQ multiplex PCR was the method, and the copy in TCRdb shows in-frame clones only, minus some. The table records 470,000 or so clones, 70% to 90% of them present only once. The CDR3 covers 17 residues. With 2 bases removed from V and 2 bases from J, the gap between germline ends came to 19 bases. CDR1 and CDR2 from the germline V gene are SGHTA and FQGNSA. The chain links TRBV7-2 to TRBJ2-7; maybe TRBD2 (6 bases). The origin of this receptor is a human donor in a cohort sampled during active COVID-19. Sequencing input: peripheral blood. CDR3 residues: CASSLKEDGTFTYEQYF. CDR3 DNA: TGTGCCAGCAGCTTAAAAGAGGACGGGACTTTTACCTACGAGCAGTACTTC. Full variable domain (rest looked up from reference TRBV7-2 and TRBJ2-7): GAGVSQSPSNKVTEKGKDVELRCDPISGHTALYWYRQSLGQGLEFLIYFQGNSAPDKSGLPSDRFSAERTGGSVSTLTIQRTQQEDSAVYLCASSLKEDGTFTYEQYFGPGTRLTVT.